One T cell receptor beta chain is described in this entry. Its specificity is not known. TCRdb itself ran the reads through MiXCR, one entry per CDR3 protein. Of 450,000 to 600,000 distinct CDR3 sequences listed, about 42% are singletons. This entry belongs to a study of T cell repertoires in cytomegalovirus infection. In the study overall: Both CMV infection and a matching HLA type were indicated by public TCR beta signatures. Study observations and caveats: HLA-C-restricted TCR beta clonotypes specific for CMV led the ex vivo response. Cumulative frequency of public TCR beta families picked out carriers of CMV plus the relevant HLA.

The CDR3 is 12 residues long. V shed 4 bases and J shed 4 bases, with 6 bases lying between them. The germline V gene encodes CDR1 SGHVS and CDR2 FNYEAQ. The chain is built from TRBV7-6 and TRBJ2-3; D unresolved. This sequence originates from a human donor in good health (CMV status not recorded). Some clones in this sample may be carry-over from other donors' samples. Here the sequenced sample was cultured PBMCs, taken from culture after CMV antigen stimulation. The CDR3 DNA is TGTGCCAGCAGCTACCGAGCAGATACGCAGTATTTT. Amino acids: CASSYRADTQYF.